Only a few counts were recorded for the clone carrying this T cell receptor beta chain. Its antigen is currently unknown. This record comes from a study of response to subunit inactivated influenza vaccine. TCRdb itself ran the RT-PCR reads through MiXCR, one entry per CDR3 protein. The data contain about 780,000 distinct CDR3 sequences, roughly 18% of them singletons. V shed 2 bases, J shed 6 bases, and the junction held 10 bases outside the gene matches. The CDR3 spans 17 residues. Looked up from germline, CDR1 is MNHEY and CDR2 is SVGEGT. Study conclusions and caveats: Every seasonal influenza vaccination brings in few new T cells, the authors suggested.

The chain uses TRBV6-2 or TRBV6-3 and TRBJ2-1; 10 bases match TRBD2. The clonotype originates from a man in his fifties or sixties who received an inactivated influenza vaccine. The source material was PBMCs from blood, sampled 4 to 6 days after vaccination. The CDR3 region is CASSYGGLAGGGNEQFF. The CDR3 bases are TGTGCCAGCAGTTACGGGGGCTTAGCGGGAGGAGGCAATGAGCAGTTCTTC.